These T cell receptor beta chains were read from a single sample in a study of stem cell transplantation in POMP-related autoinflammatory disease. TCRdb's table, derived via immunoSEQ multiplex PCR, lists solely in-frame clones and lacks some. The data hold 8,500 to 10,000 clones, with roughly 77% observed a single time. The specimen comprised CD4+ T cells from PBMCs, sampled after stem cell transplantation. These receptors were collected from a human patient with POMP-related autoinflammation and immune dysregulation (PRAID). The T cells may come from the graft donor. The CDR3 runs from the conserved cysteine through the conserved F or W. The D gene is left open where the match is weak. Clone sizes are given selectively: once, few, many, or a class where the clone is expanded.

clone_size d_call j_call v_call cdr3_nt cdr3_aa
- TRBD2 TRBJ2-3 TRBV19 TGTGCCAGTGGGGGGGGTAGCACAGATACGCAGTATTTT CASGGGSTDTQYF
- - TRBJ1-6 TRBV9 TGTGCCAGCAGCATCGACCCCCAGGGAACCTATAATTCACCCCTCCACTTT CASSIDPQGTYNSPLHF
- TRBD1 TRBJ1-5 TRBV28 TGTGCCAGCAGGTTAGGGACAGGGATCAATCAGCCCCAGCATTTT CASRLGTGINQPQHF
- TRBD2 TRBJ2-4 TRBV7-9 TGTGCCAGCAGCTTAGGGGGTAGCGGGAGGGCCGGAGCCAAAAACATTCAGTACTTC CASSLGGSGRAGAKNIQYF
few - TRBJ1-3 TRBV30 TGTGCCTGGAGATCAGGGGCTGGAAACACCATATATTTT CAWRSGAGNTIYF
- TRBD2 TRBJ2-3 TRBV7-2 TGTGCCAGCAGCTTATGGACTAGCGGACACTCAGGGGATACGCAGTATTTT CASSLWTSGHSGDTQYF
- - TRBJ2-3 TRBV14 TGTGCCAGCAGCCAAGAAAACCAGCCCGGCACAGATACGCAGTATTTT CASSQENQPGTDTQYF
once - TRBJ2-7 TRBV7-2 TGTGCCAGCAGCTTAGAGGGGGCTAGCGGCGCCTACGAGCAGTACTTC CASSLEGASGAYEQYF
once - TRBJ2-5 TRBV6-5 TGTGCCAGCAGTTACCGCCGGGTTGAGACCCAGTACTTC CASSYRRVETQYF
- - TRBJ1-3 TRBV6-5 TGTGCCAGCAGTTACTACTTTGGTAGTGGAAACACCATATATTTT CASSYYFGSGNTIYF
- - TRBJ2-3 TRBV6-5 TGTGCCAGCAGTCCACTATCGGGCACAGATACGCAGTATTTT CASSPLSGTDTQYF
- - TRBJ1-3 TRBV10-2 TGCGCCAGCAGTGTGCCCAATCTCTCTGGAAACACCATATATTTT CASSVPNLSGNTIYF
medium-sized - TRBJ1-5 TRBV25-1 TGTGCCAGCCGGGACGGAAGATATAGCAATCAGCCCCAGCATTTT CASRDGRYSNQPQHF
- - TRBJ2-1 TRBV19 TGTGCCAGTAGTGCCTGGCGGCGGAGCAACAATGAGCAGTTCTTC CASSAWRRSNNEQFF
few - TRBJ1-3 TRBV7-9 TGTGCCAGCAGCTTATTCTCTGGAAACACCATATATTTT CASSLFSGNTIYF
- - TRBJ1-6 TRBV7-8 TGTGCCAGCAGAGACGCTGGAAATTCACCCCTCCACTTT CASRDAGNSPLHF
- - TRBJ1-3 TRBV3-1/TRBV3-2 TGTGCCAGCAGCCGGAACAGGCGCTCTGGAAACACCATATATTTT CASSRNRRSGNTIYF
- - TRBJ2-7 TRBV28 TGTGCCAGCAGTTTATGGCAGGGAGGTGTGGACGAGCAGTACTTC CASSLWQGGVDEQYF
- - TRBJ2-4 TRBV4-3 TGCGCCAGCAGCCAAGGCGCCCCTTCTATAGCCAAAAACATTCAGTACTTC CASSQGAPSIAKNIQYF
few TRBD1 TRBJ1-1 TRBV11-3 TGTGCCAGCAGCCTCCGGACAGGGGGAGCTTTCTTT CASSLRTGGAFF
- TRBD1 TRBJ2-7 TRBV18 TGTGCCAGCTCACCACCGGGCAGGGGGCGACCCTACGAGCAGTACTTC CASSPPGRGRPYEQYF
once - TRBJ1-5 TRBV7-9 TGTGCCAGCAGCTATAGGGACGGACAGCCCCAGCATTTT CASSYRDGQPQHF
- TRBD2 TRBJ2-1 TRBV11-3 TGTGCCAGCAGCTTTGGCGCGGTTCGGGGACTAGTTGGGGCTGAGCAGTTCTTC CASSFGAVRGLVGAEQFF
- TRBD2 TRBJ2-1 TRBV30 TGTGCCTGGAGTTCGGGCCTAGCGGGGGCCTACAATGAGCAGTTCTTC CAWSSGLAGAYNEQFF
- - TRBJ1-5 TRBV7-2 TGTGCCAGCAGCGGCAGGGAGGGCAATCAGCCCCAGCATTTT CASSGREGNQPQHF
- TRBD2 TRBJ2-1 TRBV11-2 TGTGCCAGCAGCCCAGGGGTTAGGACTAGCCGAAACAATGAGCAGTTCTTC CASSPGVRTSRNNEQFF
- TRBD2 TRBJ2-2 TRBV19 TGTGCCAGTAGCAACGGGAGGGGACCCGGGGAGCTGTTTTTT CASSNGRGPGELFF
- TRBD1 TRBJ2-7 TRBV5-1 TGCGCCAGCAGCTCGAGGACAGGGTTTCTTTACGAGCAGTACTTC CASSSRTGFLYEQYF
- TRBD1 TRBJ2-5 TRBV5-1 TGCGCCAGCAGACCCGGGACAGGGGTAGAGACCCAGTACTTC CASRPGTGVETQYF
- - TRBJ1-5 TRBV6-2/TRBV6-3 TGTGCCAGCAGTTCCCAGGGAAGTCAGCCCCAGCATTTT CASSSQGSQPQHF
few - TRBJ2-7 TRBV11-3 TGTGCCAGCAGCCCCCGGAGCTACTACGAGCAGTACTTC CASSPRSYYEQYF
- TRBD1 TRBJ1-5 TRBV14 TGTGCCAGCAGCCCCGGACAGGGGTTGGGTCAGCCCCAGCATTTT CASSPGQGLGQPQHF
- - TRBJ1-3 TRBV25-1 TGTGCCAGCAGTGAAGCAGCCTCTGGAAACACCATATATTTT CASSEAASGNTIYF
few - TRBJ1-2 TRBV5-5 TGTGCCAGCAGCGCCTACAGGGTAGACTATGGCTACACCTTC CASSAYRVDYGYTF
once - TRBJ1-5 TRBV18 TGTGCCAGCTCACTGCCCGCGACTGTCCCTCAGCCCCAGCATTTT CASSLPATVPQPQHF
- - TRBJ2-7 TRBV14 TGTGCCAGCAGCCAGTTAGGGTTAAGAGGGTACGAGCAGTACTTC CASSQLGLRGYEQYF
once TRBD1 TRBJ1-2 TRBV7-9 TGTGCCAGCAGCTTAGCCGGGACAGACTATGGCTACACCTTC CASSLAGTDYGYTF
once - TRBJ2-3 TRBV3-1/TRBV3-2 TGTGCCAGCAGCCAAGACGGGCGGGATATAGATACGCAGTATTTT CASSQDGRDIDTQYF
- - TRBJ1-1 TRBV9 TGTGCCAGCAGGCCCGGACGGGGCCCACAGAGTGAAGCTTTCTTT CASRPGRGPQSEAFF
- - TRBJ2-3 TRBV13 TGTGCCAGCAGCCGGGACAAAAAGCAGTATTTT CASSRDKKQYF
- - TRBJ2-7 TRBV5-1 TGCGCCAGCTGCCGCGGTACCAACTACGAGCAGTACTTC CASCRGTNYEQYF
- - TRBJ2-7 TRBV6-6 TGTGCCAGCAAGTCCAAGGTTGAGCAGTACTTC CASKSKVEQYF
- - TRBJ1-1 TRBV7-9 TGTGCCAGCAGCTCCATCCCCGGACCTAACACTGAAGCTTTCTTT CASSSIPGPNTEAFF
- - TRBJ1-5 TRBV11-2 TGTGCCAGCAGCTTCGGTCGCCTTTATCAGCCCCAGCATTTT CASSFGRLYQPQHF